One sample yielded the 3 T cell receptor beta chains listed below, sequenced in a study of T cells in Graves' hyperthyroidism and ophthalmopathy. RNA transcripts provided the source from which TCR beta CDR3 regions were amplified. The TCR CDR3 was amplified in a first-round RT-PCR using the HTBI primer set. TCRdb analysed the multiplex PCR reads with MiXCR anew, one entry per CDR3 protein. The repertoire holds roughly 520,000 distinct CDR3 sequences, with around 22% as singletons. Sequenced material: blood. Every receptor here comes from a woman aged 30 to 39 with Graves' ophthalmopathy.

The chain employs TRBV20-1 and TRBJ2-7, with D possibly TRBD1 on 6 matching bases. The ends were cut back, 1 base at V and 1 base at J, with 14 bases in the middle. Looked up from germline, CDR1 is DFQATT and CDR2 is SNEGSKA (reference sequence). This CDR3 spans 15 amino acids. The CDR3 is CSARGTFQGSYEQYF. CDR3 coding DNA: TGCAGTGCTAGAGGTACCTTCCAGGGGTCCTACGAGCAGTACTTC.

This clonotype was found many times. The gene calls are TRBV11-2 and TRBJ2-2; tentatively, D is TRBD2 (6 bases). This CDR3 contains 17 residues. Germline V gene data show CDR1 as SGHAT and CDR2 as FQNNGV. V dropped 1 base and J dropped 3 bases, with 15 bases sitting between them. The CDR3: CASSLGPPGRYTGELFF. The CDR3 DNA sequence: TGTGCCAGCAGCTTAGGTCCCCCTGGGAGGTACACCGGGGAGCTGTTTTTT. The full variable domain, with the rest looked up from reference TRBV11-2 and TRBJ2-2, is EAGVAQSPRYKIIEKRQSVAFWCNPISGHATLYWYQQILGQGPKLLIQFQNNGVVDDSQLPKDRFSAERLKGVDSTLKIQPAKLEDSAVYLCASSLGPPGRYTGELFFGEGSRLTVL.

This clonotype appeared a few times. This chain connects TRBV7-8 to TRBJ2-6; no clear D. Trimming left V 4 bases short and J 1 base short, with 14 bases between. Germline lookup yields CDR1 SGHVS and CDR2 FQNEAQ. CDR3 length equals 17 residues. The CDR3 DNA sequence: TGTGCCAGCAGCTCTGCCCGATATTTTTCTGGGGCCAACGTCCTGACTTTC. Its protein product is CASSSARYFSGANVLTF.